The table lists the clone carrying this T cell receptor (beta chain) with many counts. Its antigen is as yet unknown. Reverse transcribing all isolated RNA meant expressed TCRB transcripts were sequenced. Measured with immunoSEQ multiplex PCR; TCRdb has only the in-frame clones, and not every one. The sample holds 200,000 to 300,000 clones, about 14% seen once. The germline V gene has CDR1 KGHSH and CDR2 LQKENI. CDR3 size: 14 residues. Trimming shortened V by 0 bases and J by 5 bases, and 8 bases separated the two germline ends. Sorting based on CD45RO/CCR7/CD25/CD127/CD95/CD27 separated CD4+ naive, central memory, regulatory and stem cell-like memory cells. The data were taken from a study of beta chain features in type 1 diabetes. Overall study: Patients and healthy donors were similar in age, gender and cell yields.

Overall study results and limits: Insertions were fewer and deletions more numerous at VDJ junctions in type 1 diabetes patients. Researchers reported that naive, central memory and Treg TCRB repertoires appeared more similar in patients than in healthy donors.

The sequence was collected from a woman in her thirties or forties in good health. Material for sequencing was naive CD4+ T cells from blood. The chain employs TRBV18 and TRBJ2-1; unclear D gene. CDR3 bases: TGTGCCAGCTCACCACCGGGCCAGGACAATGAGCAGTTCTTC. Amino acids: CASSPPGQDNEQFF.